This is a list of T cell receptor beta chains from one sample in a study of HIV-infected children after antiretroviral therapy interruption. TCRdb passed the 3' RACE reads through MiXCR, listing each CDR3 protein once. The profile shows tens of thousands of distinct CDR3 sequences, around 4% of them singletons. The sequences come from CD45RA+ CD4+ T cells from PBMCs, pooled from several time points, collected from a donor given antiretroviral therapy, either interrupted or continuous. The receptor set was obtained from a pool of human donors with HIV. Each CDR3 is given with its conserved first and last residue. A D gene is named only where the DNA matches it firmly. Clone sizes are given selectively: once, few, many, or a class where the clone is expanded.

cdr3_length	clone_size	v_call	j_call	d_call	cdr3_aa	cdr3_nt
13	many	TRBV7-3	TRBJ2-3	.	CASSLRPPDTQYF	TGTGCCAGCAGCTTGAGGCCCCCAGATACGCAGTATTTT
15	.	TRBV12-1	TRBJ2-7	.	CASSLSGGGFYEQYF	TGTGCCAGCAGCTTGAGCGGGGGGGGTTTCTACGAGCAGTACTTC
13	few	TRBV20-1	TRBJ2-3	.	CSAVLAGEDTQYF	TGCAGTGCTGTACTAGCTGGTGAGGATACGCAGTATTTT
14	many	TRBV29-1	TRBJ2-1	.	CSVELLLSYNEQFF	TGCAGCGTTGAACTTCTACTATCCTACAATGAGCAGTTCTTC
11	many	TRBV20-1	TRBJ1-1	.	CSARRNTEAFF	TGCAGTGCTCGACGGAACACTGAAGCTTTCTTT
15	.	TRBV12-3/TRBV12-4	TRBJ1-1	.	CASSPGRRLNTEAFF	TGTGCCAGCAGTCCGGGACGGAGATTGAACACTGAAGCTTTCTTT
14	many	TRBV5-1	TRBJ1-3	.	CASSLEGLGNTIYF	TGCGCCAGCAGCTTGGAAGGGTTAGGAAACACCATATATTTT
13	many	TRBV7-2	TRBJ2-7	.	CASSFSERTEQYF	TGTGCCAGCAGCTTCTCGGAGAGGACCGAGCAGTACTTC
14	many	TRBV19	TRBJ2-6	.	CASQRMTGANVLTF	TGTGCCAGTCAGAGGATGACTGGGGCCAACGTCCTGACTTTC
14	many	TRBV25-1	TRBJ2-7	.	CASSLGGLAYEQYF	TGTGCCAGCAGCTTAGGGGGGCTCGCCTACGAGCAGTACTTC
15	.	TRBV6-5	TRBJ1-2	.	CASSPLGPSSYGYTF	TGTGCCAGCAGTCCCCTCGGACCGTCCTCCTATGGCTACACCTTC
17	many	TRBV20-1	TRBJ1-5	.	CSASLSRSGYSNQPQHF	TGCAGTGCTAGTTTGTCGAGGAGTGGGTATAGCAATCAGCCCCAGCATTTT
14	many	TRBV9	TRBJ1-2	.	CASSRGGQDYGYTF	TGTGCCAGCAGTCGCGGGGGCCAGGACTATGGCTACACCTTC
17	many	TRBV12-3/TRBV12-4	TRBJ2-3	TRBD1	CASSYHPGQGVLDTQYF	TGTGCCAGCAGTTACCACCCGGGACAGGGTGTTTTGGATACGCAGTATTTT
14	few	TRBV5-6	TRBJ1-6	.	CASSSDGYNSPLHF	TGTGCCAGCAGTTCTGACGGGTATAATTCACCCCTCCACTTT
13	.	TRBV29-1	TRBJ1-1	TRBD1	CSVLATGKTEAFF	TGCAGCGTTTTGGCGACAGGGAAAACTGAAGCTTTCTTT
12	many	TRBV20-1	TRBJ1-2	.	CSASQRNYGYTF	TGCAGTGCTAGCCAGAGGAACTATGGCTACACCTTC
16	few	TRBV14	TRBJ2-1	.	CASSQASRVIGNEQFF	TGTGCCAGCAGCCAGGCCTCCCGGGTGATTGGCAATGAGCAGTTCTTC
17	few	TRBV4-1	TRBJ2-3	.	CASSQVWPAGFTDTQYF	TGCGCCAGCAGCCAAGTATGGCCGGCGGGGTTCACAGATACGCAGTATTTT
15	many	TRBV6-6	TRBJ1-2	.	CASSYSSGADYGYTF	TGTGCCAGCAGTTACTCGTCAGGGGCTGACTATGGCTACACCTTC
19	many	TRBV4-2	TRBJ1-6	TRBD1	CASSQAGTGGLVRDSPLHF	TGTGCCAGCAGCCAGGCCGGGACAGGGGGTTTGGTGAGGGATTCACCCCTCCACTTT
15	many	TRBV13	TRBJ1-1	.	CASSLPSLSRTEAFF	TGTGCCAGCAGCTTACCCTCTCTAAGTAGGACTGAAGCTTTCTTT